This T cell receptor (beta chain) appears in the sequencing data of a study of vaccination effects on CD4 cells after COVID-19. CDR1 and CDR2 from the germline V gene are MNHEY and SVGAGI. V was clipped by 0 bases and J by 0 bases, with 6 bases between them. The CDR3 spans 16 residues. Antigen-specific CD4+ T cells expanded by the ViraFEST assay with viral peptide pools were then sequenced. After roughly 10 days in culture, the CD4+ T cells were isolated. Vaccine recipients, nucleocapsid antibody negative, had no prior SARS-CoV-2 infection. Approximately 2 million PBMC were placed in each well, which was supplemented with about 9.3 IU/ml IL-2 and about 10 ug/ml peptides. Half the medium was swapped for IL-2 medium on days 3 and 7. The study's findings and limits: Convalescent patients in the study were few, and early post-infection timepoints were absent.

Repertoires were generated with immunoSEQ multiplex PCR, while TCRdb's copy carries only in-frame clones and drops some. The sample contains about 79,000 clones, approximately 81% of which appear only once. As concerns this clone: Its antigen is unknown.

This chain connects TRBV6-5 to TRBJ1-6; no reliable D call. Sample: CD4+ T cells from PBMCs cultured with HCoV-229E spike peptides, taken before COVID-19 vaccination. The sequence derives from a human donor who received a COVID-19 vaccine. CDR3 in amino acids: CASSYSRSSYNSPLHF. The CDR3, as DNA: TGTGCCAGCAGTTACTCTAGGAGCTCCTATAATTCACCCCTCCACTTT.